These 27 T cell receptor beta chains share one sample of origin, sequenced in a study of OX40 agonist ivuxolimab in advanced cancers. Profiling relied on immunoSEQ multiplex PCR, and the TCRdb table lists in-frame clones only, not all of them. Of under 80,000 clones listed, more than 80% were seen once; the top ten hold approximately 1.1%. The material was CD4+ or CD8+ T cells sorted from blood, obtained in a trial of the OX40 agonist ivuxolimab. These receptors were taken from an adult with an advanced solid tumor such as melanoma, head and neck, liver or kidney cancer.

The V and J genes are TRBV5-1 and TRBJ1-2; the match to TRBD1 covers 7 bases. The CDR3 has 17 amino acids. V was clipped by 0 bases and J by 4 bases; unmatched bases: 12. Germline loops: CDR1 SGHRS, CDR2 YFSETQ. The CDR3 DNA reads TGCGCCAGCAGCTTGGTTCCTGGGGACAGAGTTAGCTATGGCTACACCTTC. This translates into CASSLVPGDRVSYGYTF.

The V call is TRBV7-2, the J call TRBJ1-3; D is uncertain. The CDR3 loop spans 15 amino acids. Germline V gives CDR1 SGHTA, CDR2 FQGNSA. V was pared by 3 bases and J by 2 bases, with 11 bases between. CDR3 bases: TGTGCCAGCAGCTTTGAGGAGGTTACTGGAAACACCATATATTTT. Its protein product is CASSFEEVTGNTIYF.

The chain joins TRBV6-6 to TRBJ2-7, with D perhaps TRBD2 (6 bases). The CDR3 contains 16 residues. The V end was cut by 5 bases, the J end by 6 bases, with 23 bases between. Germline CDR1 and CDR2: MNHNY and SVGAGI (reference sequence). The CDR3 loop reads CASSPSRQGGIVEQYF. The CDR3, as DNA: TGTGCCAGCAGTCCGTCCAGGCAGGGAGGAATTGTCGAGCAGTACTTC.

The chain combines TRBV6-1 with TRBJ1-2; 7 bases are a match to TRBD1. This CDR3 has 16 residues. V lost 1 base to trimming and J lost 1 base; unmatched junction nucleotides: 6. Germline loops: CDR1 MNHNS, CDR2 SASEGT. CDR3 sequence: CASSEDGQAINYGYTF. In DNA form, the CDR3 reads TGTGCCAGCAGTGAAGACGGACAGGCGATTAACTATGGCTACACCTTC.

V gene TRBV5-1 combines with J gene TRBJ2-3, with a possible D match to TRBD1 (5 bases). Germline CDR1 and CDR2: SGHRS and YFSETQ. The CDR3 is made up of 14 amino acids. Trimming left V 1 base short and J 6 bases short, with 12 bases between. The CDR3 DNA reads TGCGCCAGCAGCTTGACAGGCTTGAAGGATACGCAGTATTTT. Residues: CASSLTGLKDTQYF.

This chain joins TRBV7-2 and TRBJ1-6; D call uncertain. The CDR3 has 14 residues. Germline assignment: CDR1 SGHTA and CDR2 FQGNSA. V lost 6 bases to trimming and J lost 4 bases, with 10 bases between them. The CDR3 DNA follows: TGTGCCAGCAGGGAGGGCAATTATAATTCACCCCTCCACTTT. It yields the protein CASREGNYNSPLHF.

The chain is built from TRBV19 and TRBJ1-4; D may be TRBD1 (5 bases). This CDR3 spans 15 amino acids. Germline CDR1 is LNHDA and CDR2 is SQIVND (reference sequence). Trimming removed 5 bases at V and 6 bases at J, with 16 bases between. The DNA for the CDR3 is TGTGCCAGTAGTTCTACAGGCGGGGGTGATGAAAAACTGTTTTTT. It is translated as CASSSTGGGDEKLFF.

This clone was seen a few times. The gene calls are TRBV29-1 and TRBJ2-2, with D possibly called TRBD1 or TRBD2 (6 bases each). The length of the CDR3 is 14 residues. The germline CDR1 and CDR2 sequences are SQVTM and ANQGSEA. Trimming took 1 base from V and 4 from J, leaving 10 bases between them. The CDR3 DNA reads as TGCAGCGTTGAAGGCAGGGGAGGCACCGGGGAGCTGTTTTTT. Protein sequence: CSVEGRGGTGELFF.

The chain links TRBV5-1 to TRBJ2-7; D is unresolved. The CDR3 loop spans 14 amino acids. Germline lookup yields CDR1 SGHRS and CDR2 YFSETQ. The ends were cut back, 1 base at V and 4 bases at J, with 12 bases in the middle. Here the CDR3 reads CASSLQAERYEQYF. CDR3 sequence (DNA): TGCGCCAGCAGCTTGCAGGCTGAACGATACGAGCAGTACTTC.

The chain has TRBV7-2 and TRBJ2-7, with a tentative D call TRBD1 (5 bases). There are 14 residues in the CDR3. V lost 5 bases, J lost 4 bases, and 15 bases lay in between. Germline assignment: CDR1 SGHTA and CDR2 FQGNSA. The DNA of the CDR3 is TGTGCCAGCAGCCCAGGGCTCCGGGTTTACGAGCAGTACTTC. This encodes CASSPGLRVYEQYF.

This chain joins TRBV2 and TRBJ1-6; maybe TRBD1 (5 bases). This CDR3 comprises 12 residues. Germline CDR1 is SNHLY and CDR2 is FYNNEI. The ends were cut back, 6 bases at V and 9 bases at J, with 9 bases in the middle. CDR3 sequence reads: CASRQAVSPLHF. DNA of the CDR3: TGTGCCAGCAGACAGGCGGTTTCACCCCTCCACTTT.

J is TRBJ2-5 and V is TRBV7-9; possibly TRBD1 for D (7 bases). Germline V gene sequence: CDR1 SEHNR, CDR2 FQNEAQ (reference sequence). The CDR3 is made up of 16 amino acids. V was shortened by 7 bases and J by 5 bases, with 23 bases between the two germline ends. This CDR3 is CASTPGGGRKGETQYF. In nucleotides, the CDR3 is TGTGCCAGCACCCCAGGAGGGGGCCGTAAGGGGGAGACCCAGTACTTC. The full variable domain, rest sourced from reference TRBV7-9 and TRBJ2-5, is DTGVSQNPRHKITKRGQNVTFRCDPISEHNRLYWYRQTLGQGPEFLTYFQNEAQLEKSRLLSDRFSAERPKGSFSTLEIQRTEQGDSAMYLCASTPGGGRKGETQYFGPGTRLLVL.

This chain links TRBV19 with TRBJ1-4; D is unclear. Germline V gives CDR1 LNHDA, CDR2 SQIVND (reference sequence). The CDR3 is 15 residues long. V was trimmed by 2 bases and J by 5 bases, leaving 12 bases between them. The CDR3 nucleotides read TGTGCCAGTAGTATATTCGCCCAGACGAATGAAAAACTGTTTTTT. Residues: CASSIFAQTNEKLFF.

The chain couples TRBV9 to TRBJ2-7; D not certain. Germline V gene data show CDR1 as SGDLS and CDR2 as YYNGEE. CDR3 length: 14 amino acids. Trimming took 0 bases from V and 2 from J, leaving 9 bases between them. This chain's CDR3 is CASSVGGGTYEQYF. The CDR3 region has the DNA TGTGCCAGCAGCGTAGGTGGCGGTACCTACGAGCAGTACTTC.

This chain links TRBV28 with TRBJ1-4, with 7 bases lining up with TRBD1. This CDR3 contains 14 residues. Germline CDR1 and CDR2: MDHEN and SYDVKM. The trim removed 5 bases at V and 8 bases at J, leaving 8 bases unmatched. The CDR3 loop is CASSTTGLSEKLFF. CDR3 in DNA: TGTGCCAGCAGTACGACAGGGCTTAGCGAAAAACTGTTTTTT.

The chain is built from TRBV10-3 and TRBJ1-2; D may be TRBD1 (6 bases). Between the trimmed V and J ends, which lost 6 bases and 7 bases, there was a span of 15 bases. Germline V gives CDR1 ENHRY, CDR2 SYGVKD. The CDR3 spans 13 residues. The CDR3 region has the DNA TGTGCCATCAGGGCGGACAGATCGTCTGGCTACACCTTC. Its protein is CAIRADRSSGYTF.

The chain employs TRBV18 and TRBJ2-1; D gene uncertain. From germline, CDR1 is KGHSH and CDR2 LQKENI. Trimming removed 2 bases at V and 4 bases at J, with 12 bases between. The CDR3 has 15 amino acids. The CDR3 loop reads CASSPDQSTYNEQFF. For the CDR3, the DNA is TGTGCCAGCTCACCAGACCAATCCACGTACAATGAGCAGTTCTTC.

This clone turned up a few times. The chain links TRBV6-6 to TRBJ1-2; D is ambiguous. Germline V gives CDR1 MNHNY, CDR2 SVGAGI (reference sequence). The CDR3 length is 11 residues. Between the trimmed V and J ends, which lost 7 bases and 2 bases, there was a span of 5 bases. The DNA for the CDR3 is TGTGCCAGCAATGGAAACTATGGCTACACCTTC. Translating gives CASNGNYGYTF.

V usage is TRBV2 and J usage is TRBJ1-1, with D tentatively TRBD1 (5 bases). Germline V CDR1 and CDR2: SNHLY, FYNNEI. Trimming stripped 6 bases from V and 1 base from J, with 9 bases between. The CDR3 has 13 residues. CDR3 residues: CASRLGQNTEAFF. The CDR3 bases are TGTGCCAGCAGGCTCGGACAGAACACTGAAGCTTTCTTT.

The CDR3 region is CASSRDGGNTIYF. DNA for the CDR3: TGTGCCAGCAGCCGGGACGGAGGAAACACCATATATTTT. This rearrangement joins TRBV5-4 to TRBJ1-3; possibly TRBD1 for D (5 bases). The CDR3 spans 13 residues. The V gene lost 4 bases and the J gene lost 4 bases, with 9 bases spanning the gap. Looked up from germline, CDR1 is SGHNT and CDR2 is YYREEE (reference sequence). The full variable domain, completed using reference TRBV5-4 and TRBJ1-3, is ETGVTQSPTHLIKTRGQQVTLRCSSQSGHNTVSWYQQALGQGPQFIFQYYREEENGRGNFPPRFSGLQFPNYSSELNVNALELDDSALYLCASSRDGGNTIYFGEGSWLTVV.

Only a few counts were recorded for this clone. This sequence joins TRBV15 and TRBJ1-3, with 7 bases fitting TRBD1. With V trimmed by 0 bases and J by 1 base, 3 bases remained unmatched. Germline V gene sequence: CDR1 LNHNV, CDR2 YYDKDF (reference sequence). The CDR3 contains 16 residues. DNA of the CDR3: TGTGCCACCAGCAGAGATAAGGGACAGTCTGGAAACACCATATATTTT. It yields the protein CATSRDKGQSGNTIYF.

The chain combines TRBV6-6 with TRBJ1-4; D is possibly TRBD1 (6 bases). The length of the CDR3 is 13 residues. V lost 5 bases, J lost 4 bases, and 8 bases lay in between. Germline V gene sequence: CDR1 MNHNY, CDR2 SVGAGI (reference sequence). This chain's CDR3 is CASSRDINEKLFF. CDR3 DNA: TGTGCCAGCAGTCGGGACATTAATGAAAAACTGTTTTTT.

The genes are TRBV19 and TRBJ2-1; D perhaps matches TRBD1 (6 bases). There are 14 residues in the CDR3. V lost 6 bases to trimming and J lost 5 bases, with 14 bases between them. Germline V CDR1 and CDR2: LNHDA, SQIVND (reference sequence). CDR3 in DNA: TGTGCCAGTAGGATCACAGGGCGTGACAATGAGCAGTTCTTC. Translation: CASRITGRDNEQFF.

J is TRBJ2-3 and V is TRBV27, with 11 bases identical to TRBD2. The V and J ends lost 1 base and 1 base, in that order; junction bases with no gene match: 7. Germline loops: CDR1 MNHEY, CDR2 SMNVEV (reference sequence). The CDR3 is made up of 18 amino acids. The CDR3 sequence: CASSLWALAGGRTDTQYF. Written as DNA, the CDR3 is TGTGCCAGCAGTTTATGGGCTCTAGCGGGGGGCCGCACAGATACGCAGTATTTT.

V usage is TRBV9 and J usage is TRBJ2-6; 9 nucleotides agree with TRBD1. The germline V gene encodes CDR1 SGDLS and CDR2 YYNGEE. The ends lost 6 bases at V and 0 bases at J; junction bases unmatched: 10. This CDR3 is 18 amino acids long. CDR3 residues: CASTPGQGLVSGANVLTF. The CDR3, as DNA: TGTGCCAGCACCCCCGGACAGGGGTTAGTCTCTGGGGCCAACGTCCTGACTTTC. The full variable domain, completed using reference TRBV9 and TRBJ2-6, is DSGVTQTPKHLITATGQRVTLRCSPRSGDLSVYWYQQSLDQGLQFLIQYYNGEERAKGNILERFSAQQFPDLHSELNLSSLELGDSALYFCASTPGQGLVSGANVLTFGAGSRLTVL.

The J gene is TRBJ2-3, the V gene TRBV5-4, with D maybe TRBD1 (5 bases). CDR1 is SGHNT, CDR2 YYREEE, per germline (reference sequence). The CDR3 loop spans 15 amino acids. V dropped 2 bases and J dropped 0 bases, with 10 bases sitting between them. The CDR3 here is CASSFGTGSTDTQYF. The DNA for the CDR3 is TGTGCCAGCAGCTTCGGAACAGGTAGCACAGATACGCAGTATTTT.

The V and J genes are TRBV7-8 and TRBJ2-7; D is unresolved. V dropped 1 base and J dropped 4 bases, with 8 bases sitting between them. Germline V CDR1 and CDR2: SGHVS, FQNEAQ. The CDR3 covers 13 residues. The CDR3 protein is CASSLVVGYEQYF. In nucleotides, the CDR3 is TGTGCCAGCAGCTTAGTAGTGGGTTACGAGCAGTACTTC.